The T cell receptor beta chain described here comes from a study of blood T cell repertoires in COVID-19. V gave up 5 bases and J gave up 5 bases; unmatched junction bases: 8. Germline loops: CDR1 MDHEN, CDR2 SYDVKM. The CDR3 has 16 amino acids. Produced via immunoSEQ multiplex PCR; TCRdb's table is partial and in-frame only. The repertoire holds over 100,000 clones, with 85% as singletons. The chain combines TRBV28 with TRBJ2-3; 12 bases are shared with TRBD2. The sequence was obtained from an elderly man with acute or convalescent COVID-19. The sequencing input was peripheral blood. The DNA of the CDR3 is TGTGCCAGCAGTACCCAGACTAGCGGGAGCGTAGATACGCAGTATTTT. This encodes CASSTQTSGSVDTQYF. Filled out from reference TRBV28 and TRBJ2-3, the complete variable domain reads DVKVTQSSRYLVKRTGEKVFLECVQDMDHENMFWYRQDPGLGLRLIYFSYDVKMKEKGDIPEGYSVSREKKERFSLILESASTNQTSMYLCASSTQTSGSVDTQYFGPGTRLTVL.